This T cell receptor beta chain was sequenced for a study of spatial heterogeneity in lung cancer. Study-level information: Beta-chain sequences consistently outnumbered alpha-chain sequences in detection. Points from the study as a whole: At resection, ubiquitous expanded tumor TCRs appeared in blood more than at follow-up.

This clonotype was seen ten or more times. Its antigen is not identified. The CDR3 contains 12 residues. Germline loops: CDR1 SQVTM, CDR2 ANQGSEA. V was cut by 8 bases and J by 4 bases, with 13 bases left in between. Time point defined: sample taken at primary tumor resection. In each case, whole RNA from tumor, nontumor lung or frozen PBMC was sequenced unsorted. Carried by each TCR cDNA molecule was a unique molecular identifier. TCRdb recomputed calls from the 5' RACE reads with MiXCR, one row per CDR3 protein. This table has roughly 39,000 distinct CDR3 sequences, 5.8% appearing once. Sequencing was performed on PBMCs, taken at surgery. This sequence joins TRBV29-1 and TRBJ2-3, with D perhaps TRBD2 (6 bases). The sequence was collected from a male donor with early-stage non-small cell lung cancer. DNA for the CDR3: TGCAGCTCCGCGGCTAGCGCAGATACGCAGTATTTT. Protein sequence: CSSAASADTQYF.